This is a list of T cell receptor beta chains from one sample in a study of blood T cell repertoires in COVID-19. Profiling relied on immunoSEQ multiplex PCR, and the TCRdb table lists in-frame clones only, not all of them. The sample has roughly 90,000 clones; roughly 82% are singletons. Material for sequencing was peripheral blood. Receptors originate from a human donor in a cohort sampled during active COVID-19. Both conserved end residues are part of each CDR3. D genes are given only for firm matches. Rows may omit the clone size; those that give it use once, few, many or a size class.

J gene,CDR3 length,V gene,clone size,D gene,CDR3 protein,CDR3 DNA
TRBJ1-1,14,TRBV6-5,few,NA,CASSYSGRNTEAFF,TGTGCCAGCAGTTACTCCGGGAGGAACACTGAAGCTTTCTTT
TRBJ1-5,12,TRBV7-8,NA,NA,CASSAIDQPQHF,TGTGCCAGCAGCGCGATCGATCAGCCCCAGCATTTT
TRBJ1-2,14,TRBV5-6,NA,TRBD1,CASSSIFRGFGYTF,TGTGCCAGCAGCTCCATTTTCAGGGGGTTTGGCTACACCTTC
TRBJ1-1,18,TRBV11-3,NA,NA,CASSLAFEARRKDTEAFF,TGTGCCAGCAGTTTAGCCTTCGAGGCCCGAAGGAAGGACACTGAAGCTTTCTTT
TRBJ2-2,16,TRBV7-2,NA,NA,CASSPRTVRNTGELFF,TGTGCCAGCAGCCCGCGGACAGTGCGGAACACCGGGGAGCTGTTTTTT
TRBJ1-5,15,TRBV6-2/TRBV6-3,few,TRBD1,CASSFLQGRNQPQHF,TGTGCCAGCAGTTTCCTACAGGGGCGCAATCAGCCCCAGCATTTT
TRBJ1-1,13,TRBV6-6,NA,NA,CASSPRSNTEAFF,TGTGCCAGCAGCCCGAGATCTAACACTGAAGCTTTCTTT
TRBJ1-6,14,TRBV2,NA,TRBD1,CASSVKGASSPLHF,TGTGCCAGCAGTGTGAAGGGGGCAAGTTCACCCCTCCACTTT
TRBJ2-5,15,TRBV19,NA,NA,CASSIMSGWGETQYF,TGTGCCAGTAGTATAATGAGCGGGTGGGGAGAGACCCAGTACTTC
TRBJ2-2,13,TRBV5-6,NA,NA,CASSLAGTGELFF,TGTGCCAGCAGCTTGGCGGGGACCGGGGAGCTGTTTTTT
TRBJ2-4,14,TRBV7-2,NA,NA,CASSLGGPGNIQYF,TGTGCCAGCAGCTTAGGGGGCCCAGGAAACATTCAGTACTTC
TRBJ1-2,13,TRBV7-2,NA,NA,CASSFEGVYGYTF,TGTGCCAGCAGCTTTGAGGGCGTCTATGGCTACACCTTC
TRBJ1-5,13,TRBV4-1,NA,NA,CASSQDRGLPQHF,TGCGCCAGCAGCCAAGATAGGGGATTGCCCCAGCATTTT
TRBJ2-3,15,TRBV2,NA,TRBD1,CASSQDRGAGDTQYF,TGTGCCAGCAGTCAGGACAGGGGAGCCGGAGATACGCAGTATTTT
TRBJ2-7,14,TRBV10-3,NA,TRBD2,CAIRGTSGSNEQYF,TGTGCCATCAGGGGGACTAGCGGGAGTAACGAGCAGTACTTC
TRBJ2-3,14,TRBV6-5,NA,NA,CASSWVASTDTQYF,TGTGCCAGCAGTTGGGTAGCTAGCACAGATACGCAGTATTTT
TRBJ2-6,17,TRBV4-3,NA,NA,CASSQERSGPGANVLTF,TGCGCCAGCAGCCAAGAAAGGTCGGGTCCTGGGGCCAACGTCCTGACTTTC
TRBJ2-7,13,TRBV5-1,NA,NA,CASRPQGPHEQYF,TGCGCCAGCAGGCCCCAGGGCCCCCACGAGCAGTACTTC
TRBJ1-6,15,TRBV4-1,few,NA,CASSHIRENNSPLHF,TGCGCCAGCAGCCACATACGGGAGAACAATTCACCCCTCCACTTT
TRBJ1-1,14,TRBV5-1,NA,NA,CASALQGVDTEAFF,TGCGCCAGCGCCTTACAGGGTGTGGACACTGAAGCTTTCTTT
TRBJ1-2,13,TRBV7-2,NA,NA,CASSLPGGYGYTF,TGTGCCAGCAGCTTACCGGGGGGATATGGCTACACCTTC
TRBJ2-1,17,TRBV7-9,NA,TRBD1,CASSSVSGTGSYNEQFF,TGTGCCAGCAGCTCCGTATCCGGGACAGGGTCCTACAATGAGCAGTTCTTC
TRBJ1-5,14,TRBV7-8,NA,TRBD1,CASSPRRGVQPQHF,TGTGCCAGCAGCCCACGCAGGGGGGTTCAGCCCCAGCATTTT
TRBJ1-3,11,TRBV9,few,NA,CASSRGNTIYF,TGTGCCAGCAGCAGAGGGAACACCATATATTTT
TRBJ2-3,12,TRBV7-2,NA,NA,CASSLPGDTQYF,TGTGCCAGCAGCTTACCCGGGGATACGCAGTATTTT
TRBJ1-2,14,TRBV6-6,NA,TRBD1,CASSYRTGSEGYTF,TGTGCCAGCAGTTACCGGACAGGGAGTGAGGGCTACACCTTC
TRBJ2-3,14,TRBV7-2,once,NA,CASSLTLGGNTQYF,TGTGCCAGCAGCCTGACCCTAGGGGGAAATACGCAGTATTTT
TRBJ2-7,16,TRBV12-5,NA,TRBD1,CASGLVTGGKWNEQYF,TGTGCTAGTGGTTTAGTGACAGGGGGCAAGTGGAACGAGCAGTACTTC
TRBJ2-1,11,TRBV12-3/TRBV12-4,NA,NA,CASRQDTKQFF,TGTGCCAGCAGACAGGACACCAAGCAGTTCTTC
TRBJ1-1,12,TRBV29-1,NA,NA,CSVAQGGAEAFF,TGCAGCGTTGCTCAGGGTGGGGCTGAAGCTTTCTTT